Listed below are T cell receptor beta chains from one sample, sequenced in a study of response to subunit inactivated influenza vaccine. TCRdb called the RT-PCR reads again in MiXCR, with one record for every CDR3 protein. The data hold a few hundred thousand distinct CDR3 sequences, with approximately 15% observed a single time. This material consisted of PBMCs from blood, taken 12 days after vaccination. The receptors here all came from a man aged 50 to 59 who received an inactivated influenza vaccine. The CDR3 runs from the conserved cysteine through the conserved F or W. D genes are given only for firm matches. The size field is filled for only some rows; it gives once, few, many or a size class.

j_gene,d_gene,abundance,v_gene,len,CDR3aa,CDR3nt
TRBJ2-3,-,few,TRBV10-3,16,CAISEVITLGTDTQYF,TGTGCCATCAGTGAGGTTATAACGTTGGGCACAGATACGCAGTATTTT
TRBJ2-1,-,-,TRBV13,14,CASTISGSYNEQFF,TGTGCCAGCACCATCAGCGGCTCCTACAATGAGCAGTTCTTC
TRBJ1-1,TRBD1,-,TRBV14,16,CASSPRTGGLNTEAFF,TGTGCCAGCAGCCCCCGGACAGGCGGGTTGAACACTGAAGCTTTCTTT
TRBJ2-3,-,-,TRBV7-2,15,CASSYPGTYTDSQYF,TGTGCCAGCAGCTACCCCGGGACTTACACAGATTCGCAGTATTTT
TRBJ2-7,TRBD2,many,TRBV28,16,CASSLLAGGFMDEQYF,TGTGCCAGCAGTTTATTAGCGGGAGGGTTCATGGACGAGCAGTACTTC
TRBJ2-2,TRBD1,-,TRBV20-1,14,CSARDPTGPGELFF,TGCAGTGCTAGAGATCCGACAGGGCCCGGGGAGCTGTTTTTT
TRBJ2-3,-,many,TRBV29-1,11,CSVGGSDTQYF,TGCAGCGTTGGAGGGTCAGATACGCAGTATTTT
TRBJ2-3,TRBD2,-,TRBV20-1,16,CSATLIAGGRADTQYF,TGCAGTGCTACTCTCATAGCGGGGGGGCGGGCAGATACGCAGTATTTT
TRBJ2-1,-,few,TRBV30,16,CAWSDQTRSSYNEQFF,TGTGCCTGGAGTGACCAGACTAGGAGCTCCTACAATGAGCAGTTCTTC
TRBJ2-3,TRBD1,-,TRBV10-3,15,CAIRAGTASTDTQYF,TGTGCCATCAGAGCCGGGACAGCCAGCACAGATACGCAGTATTTT
TRBJ2-1,TRBD2,-,TRBV6-1,15,CASRRTSGSYNEQFF,TGTGCCAGCAGGCGCACTAGCGGGAGCTACAATGAGCAGTTCTTC
TRBJ2-3,-,-,TRBV6-1,13,CASSEMPGDTQYF,TGTGCCAGCAGTGAAATGCCGGGGGATACGCAGTATTTT
TRBJ2-3,TRBD2,few,TRBV29-1,18,CSARRWLAGGRGTDTQYF,TGCAGCGCCCGTCGGTGGCTAGCGGGAGGGAGAGGCACAGATACGCAGTATTTT
TRBJ2-1,TRBD2,-,TRBV27,13,CASTSGGGNEQFF,TGTGCCAGCACTAGCGGGGGTGGGAATGAGCAGTTCTTC